This TCR beta chain was recovered during a study of T cell responses to AZD1222 COVID-19 vaccine. V gave up 3 bases and J gave up 0 bases, with 21 bases separating them. CDR1 and CDR2 from the germline V gene are MDHEN and SYDVKM. This CDR3 has 19 amino acids. Sequenced by immunoSEQ multiplex PCR; TCRdb stores in-frame clones only, minus some. The repertoire holds some 100,000 clones, with over 90% as singletons. Sequences were derived from peripheral blood, sampled on day 0 of AZD1222 vaccination. The chain links TRBV28 to TRBJ1-3, with D uncertain. This TCR was sampled from an adult in good health. The CDR3 region has the DNA TGTGCCAGCAGTTTTCCGTCCCCCGTAGCGAATTTCTCTGGAAACACCATATATTTT. This sequence encodes CASSFPSPVANFSGNTIYF.